The rows below give T cell receptor beta chains drawn from one sample of a study of T cells in localized non-small cell lung cancer. Libraries were prepared by immunoSEQ multiplex PCR; TCRdb keeps only in-frame clonotypes and omits some of them. This table holds approximately 140,000 clones, roughly 90% found once. The material sequenced was peripheral blood, taken before any cancer treatment. Receptors were obtained from an older female donor with stage I lung adenocarcinoma. The CDR3 runs from the conserved cysteine through the conserved F or W. The order of the fields is V gene, D gene, J gene, clone size, CDR3 DNA, CDR3 protein. A D gene is named only where the DNA matches it firmly. The size of a clone is reported for some rows only, either as once, few or many, or as a class for expanded clones.

TRBV2,NA,TRBJ2-7,NA,TGTGCCAGCACCGGGGTTGGAGTGGAGCAGTACTTC,CASTGVGVEQYF
TRBV20-1,NA,TRBJ1-1,NA,TGCAGTGCTAGAGAGATTCTTGAAGCTTTCTTT,CSAREILEAFF
TRBV11-1,TRBD2,TRBJ2-1,NA,TGTGCCAGCAGCCAGTGGACTAGCGGGTTCAACAATGAGCAGTTCTTC,CASSQWTSGFNNEQFF
TRBV5-1,NA,TRBJ1-5,NA,TGCGCCAGCAGCCTCGGACAGAACAATCAGCCCCAGCATTTT,CASSLGQNNQPQHF
TRBV7-2,NA,TRBJ2-1,NA,TGTGCCAGCAGCTTTGGTGCCCAGCGGCGATACAATGAGCAGTTCTTC,CASSFGAQRRYNEQFF
TRBV5-1,NA,TRBJ1-1,NA,TGCGCCAGCAGCGTCCACAGGGAATCTTTGGTTGGCACTGAAGCTTTCTTT,CASSVHRESLVGTEAFF
TRBV9,TRBD1,TRBJ1-2,NA,TGTGCCAGCAGCGTAGCCTCCTCCGACAGGGGAGACTATGGCTACACCTTC,CASSVASSDRGDYGYTF
TRBV6-5,NA,TRBJ2-3,NA,TGTGCCAGCATGGCAGGGAGCACAGATACGCAGTATTTT,CASMAGSTDTQYF
TRBV27,NA,TRBJ1-2,NA,TGTGCCAGCAGTTTGGCGGGGTCTTATGGCTACACCTTC,CASSLAGSYGYTF
TRBV30,TRBD1,TRBJ2-7,NA,TGTGCCTGGAGGGGACAGGGGGGGACCTACGAGCAGTACTTC,CAWRGQGGTYEQYF
TRBV6-5,NA,TRBJ1-1,once,TGTGCCAGCAGTGGGACTAGAAGGGGTGCTGAAGCTTTCTTT,CASSGTRRGAEAFF
TRBV5-6,NA,TRBJ1-5,NA,TGTGCCAGCACTCTCTCGGGCCCCAATCAGCCCCAGCATTTT,CASTLSGPNQPQHF
TRBV7-2,TRBD1,TRBJ2-2,NA,TGTGCCAGCAGCTACGCGGGGACAGGGAACACCGGGGAGCTGTTTTTT,CASSYAGTGNTGELFF
TRBV12-5,NA,TRBJ2-7,NA,TGTGCTAGTGGTCAGGCCCAGGACAGTTCGGGCGAGCAGTACTTC,CASGQAQDSSGEQYF
TRBV30,NA,TRBJ1-1,NA,TGTGCCTGGAGCCGACGACAGGACACTGAAGCTTTCTTT,CAWSRRQDTEAFF
TRBV2,NA,TRBJ1-1,once,TGTGCCAGCAGTGATTCGGGGAACACTGAAGCTTTCTTT,CASSDSGNTEAFF
TRBV18,TRBD2,TRBJ2-3,NA,TGTGCCAGCTCATTTGGACTAGCATCCACAGATACGCAGTATTTT,CASSFGLASTDTQYF
TRBV19,NA,TRBJ2-2,NA,TGTGCCAGTAGTATACCCGGTGGAGTGGCCGGGGAGCTGTTTTTT,CASSIPGGVAGELFF
TRBV29-1,NA,TRBJ2-3,NA,TGCAGCGCCAATGAAGATATTAACACAGATACGCAGTATTTT,CSANEDINTDTQYF
TRBV28,NA,TRBJ1-2,NA,TGTGCCAGCAGTTTGAGGGGGTTGGACTATGGCTACACCTTC,CASSLRGLDYGYTF
TRBV6-5,NA,TRBJ2-3,NA,TGTGCCAGCAGTTTGTTCGGGATTCACACAGATACGCAGTATTTT,CASSLFGIHTDTQYF
TRBV11-2,NA,TRBJ2-7,NA,TGTGCCAGCAGCTTAAAGGCCTACGAGCAGTACTTC,CASSLKAYEQYF
TRBV7-9,NA,TRBJ2-7,NA,TGTGCCAGCAGCACGCAGGAAGCGTACGAGCAGTACTTC,CASSTQEAYEQYF
TRBV7-8,NA,TRBJ2-6,NA,TGTGCCAGCAGCTTAGCAGGGCCTGGGGCCAACGTCCTGACTTTC,CASSLAGPGANVLTF
TRBV25-1,TRBD1,TRBJ2-3,NA,TGTGCCAGCAGTGGGCAAGGGGGCAGGACAGATACGCAGTATTTT,CASSGQGGRTDTQYF
TRBV7-2,TRBD2,TRBJ2-7,NA,TGTGCCAGCAGCTTAGCAGCGGGAATTTTCTACGAGCAGTACTTC,CASSLAAGIFYEQYF
TRBV9,NA,TRBJ2-1,NA,TGTGCCAGCAGCGCCCTGGGCGGGCCGTCCTACAATGAGCAGTTCTTC,CASSALGGPSYNEQFF
TRBV28,TRBD2,TRBJ2-1,NA,TGTGCCAGCAGCAACGTAGCGGGAGGGTTACACGAGGAGCAGTTCTTC,CASSNVAGGLHEEQFF
TRBV2,NA,TRBJ1-1,few,TGTGCCAGCAGTGGCTGGGACACCAAAGCTTTCTTT,CASSGWDTKAFF
TRBV15,NA,TRBJ1-5,once,TGTGCCACCAGCAGCGGCTTTGAGGGGAATCAGCCCCAGCATTTT,CATSSGFEGNQPQHF
TRBV30,NA,TRBJ1-2,NA,TGTGCCTGGAGCACCCAGGTGGGGGAAGGCTACACCTTC,CAWSTQVGEGYTF
TRBV27,NA,TRBJ1-5,NA,TGTGCCAGCAGTTTAGTGGGTTCCAATCAGCCCCAGCATTTT,CASSLVGSNQPQHF
TRBV15,TRBD2,TRBJ2-1,NA,TGTGCCACCAGCAAGACTAGCGGGAGGGCCTTGGGTGAGCAGTTCTTC,CATSKTSGRALGEQFF
TRBV19,NA,TRBJ1-5,NA,TGTGCCAGTAGTATAGCGCTTAGGGGCTGGAATCAGCCCCAGCATTTT,CASSIALRGWNQPQHF
TRBV25-1,NA,TRBJ2-7,NA,TGTGCCAGCAGTGAAACGGGGAGCTGGAAATTC,CASSETGSWKF
TRBV29-1,NA,TRBJ2-3,NA,TGCAGCGCCGGACTGGGGGCCACGCAGTATTTT,CSAGLGATQYF
TRBV29-1,NA,TRBJ1-1,NA,TGCAGCGGGGGATCGGGACGGATGAACACTGAAGCTTTCTTT,CSGGSGRMNTEAFF